The sequence of this T cell receptor (beta chain) was determined in a study of blood T cells in healthy people across ages. J lost 9 bases, V lost 5 bases, and 12 bases had no gene match. Germline V CDR1 and CDR2: DFQATT, SNEGSKA (reference sequence). This CDR3 is 13 amino acids long. This clonotype has more than one count but fewer than ten. The authors ran a second PCR of about 7 to 11 cycles using a sample-barcoded 5' primer and a J-beta primer mix. Using its own MiXCR run on the 5' RACE reads, TCRdb lists one record per CDR3 protein. The table has roughly 800,000 distinct CDR3 sequences, 20% to 30% seen once. The same data also went into a second study, on T cells of mothers and their children.

This TCR was recovered from a boy younger than 18 in good health. This chain uses TRBV20-1 with TRBJ1-2, with 7 bases aligning to TRBD1. What was sequenced was blood. DNA of the CDR3: TGCAGTGCTCCTCCGGGACAGACAGCGAGCTACACCTTC. Protein sequence: CSAPPGQTASYTF.